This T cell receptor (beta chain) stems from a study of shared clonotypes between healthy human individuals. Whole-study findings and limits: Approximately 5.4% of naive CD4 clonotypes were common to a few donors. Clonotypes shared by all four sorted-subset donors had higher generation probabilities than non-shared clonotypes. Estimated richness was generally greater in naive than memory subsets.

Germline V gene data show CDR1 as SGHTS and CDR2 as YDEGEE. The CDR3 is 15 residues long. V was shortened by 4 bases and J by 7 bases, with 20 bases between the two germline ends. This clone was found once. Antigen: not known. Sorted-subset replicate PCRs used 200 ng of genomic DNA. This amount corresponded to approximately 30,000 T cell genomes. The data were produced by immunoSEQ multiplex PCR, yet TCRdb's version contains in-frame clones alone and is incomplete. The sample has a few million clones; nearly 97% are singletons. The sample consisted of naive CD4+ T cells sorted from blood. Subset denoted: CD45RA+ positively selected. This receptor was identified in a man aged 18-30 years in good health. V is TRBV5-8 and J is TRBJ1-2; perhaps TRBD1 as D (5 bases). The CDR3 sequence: CASSTTPGPWGGYTF. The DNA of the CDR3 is TGTGCCAGCAGCACAACACCGGGGCCTTGGGGTGGCTACACCTTC.